This T cell receptor beta chain was sequenced during a study of blood T cell repertoires in COVID-19. V shed 3 bases and J 7 bases; nucleotides not matched to a gene: 13. CDR1 and CDR2 (germline): KGHSH, LQKENI. The CDR3 runs to 17 residues. Grouping used clinical history reported by participants in a survey and questionnaire. TCRdb's copy holds only in-frame clones and misses some; the assay was immunoSEQ multiplex PCR. The data show 360,000 or so clones, roughly four fifths seen once. This TCR derives from a woman in her forties or fifties who had recovered from COVID-19. Sequencing was done on a sample of PBMCs or T cells enriched from blood (not recorded which). This chain joins TRBV18 and TRBJ2-1, with 9 nucleotides matching TRBD1. CDR3 in DNA: TGTGCCAGCTCACCGGGCCTCCGGGACAGGGTGAGGAATGAGCAGTTCTTC. Translating it yields CASSPGLRDRVRNEQFF.